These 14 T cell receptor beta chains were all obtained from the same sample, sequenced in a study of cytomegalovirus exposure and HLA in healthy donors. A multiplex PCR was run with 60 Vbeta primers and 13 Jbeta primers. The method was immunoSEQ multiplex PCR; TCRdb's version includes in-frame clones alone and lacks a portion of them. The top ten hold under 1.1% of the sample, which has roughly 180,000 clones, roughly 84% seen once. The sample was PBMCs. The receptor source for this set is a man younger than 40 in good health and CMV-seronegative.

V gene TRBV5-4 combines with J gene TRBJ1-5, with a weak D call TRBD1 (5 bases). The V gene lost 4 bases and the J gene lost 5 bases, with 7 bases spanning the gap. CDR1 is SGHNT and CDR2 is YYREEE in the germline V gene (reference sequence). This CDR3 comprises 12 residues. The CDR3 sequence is CASSVQDQPQHF. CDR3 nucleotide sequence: TGTGCCAGCAGCGTACAGGATCAGCCCCAGCATTTT.

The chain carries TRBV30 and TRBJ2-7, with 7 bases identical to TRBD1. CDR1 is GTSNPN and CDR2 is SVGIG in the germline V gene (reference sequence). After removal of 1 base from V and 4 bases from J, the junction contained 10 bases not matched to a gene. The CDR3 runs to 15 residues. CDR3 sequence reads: CAWSGSGTVLYEQYF. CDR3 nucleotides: TGTGCCTGGAGTGGATCCGGGACAGTTCTTTACGAGCAGTACTTC. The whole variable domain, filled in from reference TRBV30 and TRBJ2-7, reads SQTIHQWPATLVQPVGSPLSLECTVEGTSNPNLYWYRQAAGRGLQLLFYSVGIGQISSEVPQNLSASRPQDRQFILSSKKLLLSDSGFYLCAWSGSGTVLYEQYFGPGTRLTVT.

The CDR3 DNA follows: TGTGCCAGCAGTTTGGAAGGGAGTAGTAGGGCTTTCTTT. Its protein is CASSLEGSSRAFF. J is TRBJ1-1 and V is TRBV28, with no clear D. The V end was cut by 3 bases, the J end by 11 bases, with 16 bases between. CDR3 length equals 13 residues. CDR1 and CDR2 (germline): MDHEN, SYDVKM.

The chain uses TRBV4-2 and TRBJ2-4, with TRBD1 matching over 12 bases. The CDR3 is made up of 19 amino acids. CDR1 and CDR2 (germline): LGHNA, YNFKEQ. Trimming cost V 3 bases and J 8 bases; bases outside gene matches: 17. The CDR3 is CASSHTGTGGLTSSDIQYF. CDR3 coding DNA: TGTGCCAGCAGCCATACCGGGACAGGGGGCCTAACCTCGTCGGACATTCAGTACTTC.

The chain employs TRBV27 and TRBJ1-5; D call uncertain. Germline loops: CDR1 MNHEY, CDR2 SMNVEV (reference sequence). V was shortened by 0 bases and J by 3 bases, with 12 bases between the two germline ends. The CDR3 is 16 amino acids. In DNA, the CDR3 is TGTGCCAGCAGTTTATCGGTTGAAGCTCCCAATCAGCCCCAGCATTTT. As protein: CASSLSVEAPNQPQHF.

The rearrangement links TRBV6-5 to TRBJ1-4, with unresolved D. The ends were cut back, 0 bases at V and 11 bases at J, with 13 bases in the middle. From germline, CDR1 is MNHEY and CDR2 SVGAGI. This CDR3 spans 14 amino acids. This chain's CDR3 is CASSYSGEWWKLFF. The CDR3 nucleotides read TGTGCCAGCAGTTACTCGGGAGAGTGGTGGAAACTGTTTTTT.

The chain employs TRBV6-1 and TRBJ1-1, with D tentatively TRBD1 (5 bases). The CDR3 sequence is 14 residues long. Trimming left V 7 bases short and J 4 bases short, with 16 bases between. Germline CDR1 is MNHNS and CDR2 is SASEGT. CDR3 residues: CASTFSRVGTEAFF. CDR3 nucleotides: TGTGCCAGCACCTTTTCCAGGGTAGGCACTGAAGCTTTCTTT.

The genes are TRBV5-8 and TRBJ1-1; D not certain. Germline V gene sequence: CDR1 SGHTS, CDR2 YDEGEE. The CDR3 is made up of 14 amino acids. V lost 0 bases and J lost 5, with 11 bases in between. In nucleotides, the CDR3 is TGTGCCAGCAGCTTGGACCCCCGGAGGACTGAAGCTTTCTTT. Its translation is CASSLDPRRTEAFF.

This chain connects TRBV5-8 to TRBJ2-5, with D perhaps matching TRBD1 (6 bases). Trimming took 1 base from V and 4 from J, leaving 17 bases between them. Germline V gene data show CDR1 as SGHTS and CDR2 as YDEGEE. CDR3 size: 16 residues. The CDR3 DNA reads TGTGCCAGCAGCTTGTACTGGGGGCAGGGATCAGAGACCCAGTACTTC. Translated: CASSLYWGQGSETQYF.

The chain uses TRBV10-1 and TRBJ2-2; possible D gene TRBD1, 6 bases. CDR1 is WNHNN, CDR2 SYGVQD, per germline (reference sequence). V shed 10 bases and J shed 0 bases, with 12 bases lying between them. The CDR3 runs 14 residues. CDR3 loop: CATTDRPNTGELFF. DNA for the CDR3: TGCGCCACCACGGACAGACCGAACACCGGGGAGCTGTTTTTT.

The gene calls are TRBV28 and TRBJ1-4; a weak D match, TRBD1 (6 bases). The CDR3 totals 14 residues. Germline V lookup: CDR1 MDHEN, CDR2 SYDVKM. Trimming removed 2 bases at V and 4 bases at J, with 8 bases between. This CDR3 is CASSLRDNNEKLFF. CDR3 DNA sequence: TGTGCCAGCAGTTTACGGGACAATAATGAAAAACTGTTTTTT.

The CDR3 sequence: CASSVSGYATEAFF. In DNA form, the CDR3 reads TGTGCCAGCAGCGTATCAGGGTATGCCACTGAAGCTTTCTTT. The J gene is TRBJ1-1, the V gene TRBV7-9; tentative D call: TRBD1 (5 bases). V lost 5 bases and J lost 4, with 14 bases in between. Germline V gene sequence: CDR1 SEHNR, CDR2 FQNEAQ (reference sequence). The CDR3 is 14 amino acids.

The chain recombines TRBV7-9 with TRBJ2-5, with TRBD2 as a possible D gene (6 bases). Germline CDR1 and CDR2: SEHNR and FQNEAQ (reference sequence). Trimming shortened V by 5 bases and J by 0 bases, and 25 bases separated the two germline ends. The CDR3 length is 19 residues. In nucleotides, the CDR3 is TGTGCCAGCAGCGCGAGACGGGACGGGGGTTTTGTTTACCAAGAGACCCAGTACTTC. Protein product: CASSARRDGGFVYQETQYF.

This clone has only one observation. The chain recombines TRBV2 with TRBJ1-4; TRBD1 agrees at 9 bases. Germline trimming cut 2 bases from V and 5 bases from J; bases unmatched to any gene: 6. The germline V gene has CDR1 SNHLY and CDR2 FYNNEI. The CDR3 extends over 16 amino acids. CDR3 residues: CASSEYSGTGNEKLFF. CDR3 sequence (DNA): TGTGCCAGCAGTGAATACTCCGGGACAGGGAATGAAAAACTGTTTTTT.